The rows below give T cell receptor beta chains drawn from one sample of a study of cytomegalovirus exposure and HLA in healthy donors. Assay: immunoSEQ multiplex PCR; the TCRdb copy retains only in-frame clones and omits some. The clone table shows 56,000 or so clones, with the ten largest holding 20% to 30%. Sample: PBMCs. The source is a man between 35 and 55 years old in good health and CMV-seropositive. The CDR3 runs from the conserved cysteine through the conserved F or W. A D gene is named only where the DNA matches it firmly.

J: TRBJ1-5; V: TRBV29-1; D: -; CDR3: CSVEVQANQPQHF; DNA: TGCAGCGTTGAAGTACAGGCAAATCAGCCCCAGCATTTT
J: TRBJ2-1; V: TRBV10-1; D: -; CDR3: CASTYSRTAQYNEQFF; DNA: TGCGCCAGCACCTACTCCCGGACAGCGCAATACAATGAGCAGTTCTTC
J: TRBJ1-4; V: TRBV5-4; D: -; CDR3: CASSVAREGEKLFF; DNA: TGTGCCAGCAGCGTGGCCCGGGAAGGTGAAAAACTGTTTTTT
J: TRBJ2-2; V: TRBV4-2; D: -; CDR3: CASSQDAGVTGELFF; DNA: TGTGCCAGCAGCCAAGATGCAGGGGTCACCGGGGAGCTGTTTTTT
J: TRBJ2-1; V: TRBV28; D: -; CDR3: CASSRGSLADEQFF; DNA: TGTGCCAGCAGTAGGGGCAGTCTCGCGGATGAGCAGTTCTTC
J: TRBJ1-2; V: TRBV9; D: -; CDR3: CASSAQRQPSQAGYTF; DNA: TGTGCCAGCAGCGCCCAGAGACAGCCCTCCCAGGCGGGCTACACCTTC
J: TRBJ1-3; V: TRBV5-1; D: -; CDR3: CASSYGDFSGNTIYF; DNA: TGCGCCAGCAGCTACGGGGATTTCTCTGGAAACACCATATATTTT
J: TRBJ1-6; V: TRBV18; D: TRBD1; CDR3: CASSPIPTGGNSPLHF; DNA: TGTGCCAGCTCACCTATTCCGACAGGGGGCAATTCACCCCTCCACTTT
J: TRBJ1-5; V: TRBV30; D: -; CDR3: CAWSFRDTWGNQPQHF; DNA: TGTGCCTGGAGTTTCCGGGACACCTGGGGCAATCAGCCCCAGCATTTT
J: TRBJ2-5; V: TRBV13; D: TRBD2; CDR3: CASSFAGERETQYF; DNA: TGTGCCAGCAGCTTTGCGGGGGAGCGAGAGACCCAGTACTTC
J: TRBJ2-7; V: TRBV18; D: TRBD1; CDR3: CASSPSDRGYEQYF; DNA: TGTGCCAGCTCACCGTCGGACAGGGGTTACGAGCAGTACTTC
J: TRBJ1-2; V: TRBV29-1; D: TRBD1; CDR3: CSVERTGTGYTF; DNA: TGCAGCGTTGAGCGGACAGGGACAGGCTACACCTTC
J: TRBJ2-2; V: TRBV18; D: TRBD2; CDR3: CASSPRLAGGTGELFF; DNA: TGTGCCAGCTCACCAAGACTAGCGGGGGGCACCGGGGAGCTGTTTTTT
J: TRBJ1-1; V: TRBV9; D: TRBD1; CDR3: CASTSGGWNTEAFF; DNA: TGTGCCAGCACCTCAGGGGGCTGGAACACTGAAGCTTTCTTT
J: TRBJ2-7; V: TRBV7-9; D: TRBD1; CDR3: CASSRGQGNEQYF; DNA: TGTGCCAGCAGCCGCGGACAGGGGAACGAGCAGTACTTC
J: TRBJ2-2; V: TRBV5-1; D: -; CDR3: CAPRFGGLVRAFTGELFF; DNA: TGCGCGCCCAGGTTCGGAGGCCTCGTTAGGGCCTTTACCGGGGAGCTGTTTTTT
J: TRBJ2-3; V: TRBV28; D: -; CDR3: CASSLRSDHRPDTQYF; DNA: TGTGCCAGCAGTTTAAGAAGCGACCACAGGCCAGATACGCAGTATTTT
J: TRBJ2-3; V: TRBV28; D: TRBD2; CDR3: CASSFPWTSGKSDTQYF; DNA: TGTGCCAGCAGTTTCCCGTGGACTAGCGGAAAGTCAGATACGCAGTATTTT
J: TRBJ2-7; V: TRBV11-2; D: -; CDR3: CASSFERRGIDEQYF; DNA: TGTGCCAGCAGCTTCGAAAGGAGGGGTATCGACGAGCAGTACTTC
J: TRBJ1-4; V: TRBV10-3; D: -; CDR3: CAISDRPLRESGEKLFF; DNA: TGTGCCATCAGTGACCGTCCCCTACGGGAGAGTGGAGAAAAACTGTTTTTT
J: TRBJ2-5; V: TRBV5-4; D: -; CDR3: CASSLGTAYQETQYF; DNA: TGTGCCAGCAGCTTGGGGACAGCGTACCAAGAGACCCAGTACTTC
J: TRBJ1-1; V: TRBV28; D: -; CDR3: CASNLPSRGEAFF; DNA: TGTGCCAGCAACCTACCATCCCGGGGTGAAGCTTTCTTT
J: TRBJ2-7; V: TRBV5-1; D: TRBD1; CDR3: CASRPDRDEQYF; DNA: TGCGCCAGCAGACCCGACAGGGACGAGCAGTACTTC
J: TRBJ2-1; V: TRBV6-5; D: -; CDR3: CASSYTDSYNEQFF; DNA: TGTGCCAGCAGTTACACCGACAGCTACAATGAGCAGTTCTTC
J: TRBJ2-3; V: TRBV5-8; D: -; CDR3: CASSDVGRTFTDTQYF; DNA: TGTGCCAGCAGCGACGTCGGCAGGACATTCACAGATACGCAGTATTTT
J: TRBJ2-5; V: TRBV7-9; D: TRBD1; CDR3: CASSLRPGQGISETQYF; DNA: TGTGCCAGCAGCTTAAGACCGGGACAGGGGATATCGGAGACCCAGTACTTC
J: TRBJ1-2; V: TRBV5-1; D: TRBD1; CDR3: CASSLGQGDGYTF; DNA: TGCGCCAGCAGCTTGGGCCAGGGGGATGGCTACACCTTC
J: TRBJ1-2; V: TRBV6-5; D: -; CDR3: CASSLKGYGYTF; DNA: TGTGCCAGCAGTCTAAAGGGGTATGGCTACACCTTC
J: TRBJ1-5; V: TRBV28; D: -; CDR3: CASTLDGNNQPQHF; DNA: TGTGCCAGCACCTTGGACGGGAACAATCAGCCCCAGCATTTT
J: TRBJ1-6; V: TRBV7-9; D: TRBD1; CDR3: CASSAYVTGDGSPLHF; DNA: TGTGCCAGCAGCGCATACGTGACAGGGGATGGTTCACCCCTCCACTTT
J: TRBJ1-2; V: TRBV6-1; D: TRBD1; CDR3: CASSRGQGADGYTF; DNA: TGTGCCAGCAGTCGCGGACAGGGGGCTGATGGCTACACCTTC
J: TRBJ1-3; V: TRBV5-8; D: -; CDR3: CASSRTVNSGNTIYF; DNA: TGTGCCAGCAGCCGGACAGTGAACTCTGGAAACACCATATATTTT
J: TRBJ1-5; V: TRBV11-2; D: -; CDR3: CASSLDPNGNQPQHF; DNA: TGTGCCAGCAGCTTAGATCCTAATGGCAATCAGCCCCAGCATTTT
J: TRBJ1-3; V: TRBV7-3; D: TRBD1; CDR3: CASSSGQGNDGNTIYF; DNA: TGTGCCAGCAGCTCTGGACAGGGGAACGACGGAAACACCATATATTTT
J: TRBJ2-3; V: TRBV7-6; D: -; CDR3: CASSSGLSSTDTQYF; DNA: TGTGCCAGCAGCTCAGGACTTTCTAGCACAGATACGCAGTATTTT
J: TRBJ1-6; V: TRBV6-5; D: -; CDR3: CASRTGSSYNSPLHF; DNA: TGTGCCAGCAGAACGGGTAGCTCCTATAATTCACCCCTCCACTTT